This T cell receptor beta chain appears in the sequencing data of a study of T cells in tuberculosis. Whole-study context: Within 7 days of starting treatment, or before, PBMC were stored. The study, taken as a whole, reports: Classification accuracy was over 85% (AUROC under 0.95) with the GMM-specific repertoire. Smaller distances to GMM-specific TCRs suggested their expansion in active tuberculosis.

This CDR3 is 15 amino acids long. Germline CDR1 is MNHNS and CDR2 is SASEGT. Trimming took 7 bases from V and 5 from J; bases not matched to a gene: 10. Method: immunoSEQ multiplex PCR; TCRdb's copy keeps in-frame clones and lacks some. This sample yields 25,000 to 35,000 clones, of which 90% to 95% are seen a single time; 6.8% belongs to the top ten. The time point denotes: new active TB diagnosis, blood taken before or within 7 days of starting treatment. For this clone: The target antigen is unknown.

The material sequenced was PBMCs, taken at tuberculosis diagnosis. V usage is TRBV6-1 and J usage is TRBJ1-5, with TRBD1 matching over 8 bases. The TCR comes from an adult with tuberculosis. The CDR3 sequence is CASNYWQQGDQPQHF. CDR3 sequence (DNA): TGTGCCAGCAACTATTGGCAACAGGGGGATCAGCCCCAGCATTTT.